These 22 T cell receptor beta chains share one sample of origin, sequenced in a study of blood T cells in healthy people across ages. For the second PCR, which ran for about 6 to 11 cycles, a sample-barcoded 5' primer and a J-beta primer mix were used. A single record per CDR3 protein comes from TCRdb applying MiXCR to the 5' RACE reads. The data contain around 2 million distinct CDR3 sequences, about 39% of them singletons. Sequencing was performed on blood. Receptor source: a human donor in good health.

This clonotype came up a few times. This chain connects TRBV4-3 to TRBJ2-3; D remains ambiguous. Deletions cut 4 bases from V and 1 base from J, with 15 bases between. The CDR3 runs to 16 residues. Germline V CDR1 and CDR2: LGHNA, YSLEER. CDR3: CASSPMTAIGTDTQYF. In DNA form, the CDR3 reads TGCGCCAGCAGCCCCATGACGGCTATCGGCACAGATACGCAGTATTTT.

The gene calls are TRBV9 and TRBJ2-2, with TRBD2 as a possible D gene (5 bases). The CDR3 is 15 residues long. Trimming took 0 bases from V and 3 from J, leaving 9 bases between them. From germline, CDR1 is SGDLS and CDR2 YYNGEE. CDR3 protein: CASSVVWTDTGELFF. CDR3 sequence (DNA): TGTGCCAGCAGCGTAGTATGGACTGACACCGGGGAGCTGTTTTTT.

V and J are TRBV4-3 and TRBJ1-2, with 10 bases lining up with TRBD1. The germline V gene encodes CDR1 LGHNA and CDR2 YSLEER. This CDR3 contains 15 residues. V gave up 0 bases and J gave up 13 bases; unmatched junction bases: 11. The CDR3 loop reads CASSQEWGQGRGCTF. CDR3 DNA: TGCGCCAGCAGCCAAGAGTGGGGACAGGGGCGAGGTTGCACCTTC.

CDR3 sequence reads: CASSVEGVRGYEQYF. CDR3 bases: TGTGCCAGCAGCGTAGAGGGGGTACGGGGCTACGAGCAGTACTTC. The chain links TRBV9 to TRBJ2-7; maybe TRBD1 (6 bases). The ends were cut back, 0 bases at V and 3 bases at J, with 13 bases in the middle. The germline CDR1 and CDR2 sequences are SGDLS and YYNGEE. This CDR3 has 15 amino acids.

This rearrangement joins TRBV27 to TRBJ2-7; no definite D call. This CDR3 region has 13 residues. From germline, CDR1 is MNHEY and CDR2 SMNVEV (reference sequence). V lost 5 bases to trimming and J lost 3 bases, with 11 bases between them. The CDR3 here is CASSNGPLYEQYF. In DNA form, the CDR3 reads TGTGCCAGCAGTAACGGACCCCTCTACGAGCAGTACTTC.

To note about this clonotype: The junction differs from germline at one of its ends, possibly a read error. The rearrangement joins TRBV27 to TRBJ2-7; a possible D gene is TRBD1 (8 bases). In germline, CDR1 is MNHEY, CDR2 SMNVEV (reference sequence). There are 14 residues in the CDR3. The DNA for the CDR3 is TGTACCAGCAGACCCGGACAGGGAGGGTACGAGCAGTACTTC. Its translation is CTSRPGQGGYEQYF.

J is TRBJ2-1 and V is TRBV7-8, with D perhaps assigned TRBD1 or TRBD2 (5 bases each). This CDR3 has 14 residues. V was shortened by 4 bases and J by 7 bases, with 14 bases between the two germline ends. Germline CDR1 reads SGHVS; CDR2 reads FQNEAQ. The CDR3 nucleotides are TGTGCCAGCAGCTCAACGGGACGAGGGAATGAGCAGTTCTTC. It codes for CASSSTGRGNEQFF.

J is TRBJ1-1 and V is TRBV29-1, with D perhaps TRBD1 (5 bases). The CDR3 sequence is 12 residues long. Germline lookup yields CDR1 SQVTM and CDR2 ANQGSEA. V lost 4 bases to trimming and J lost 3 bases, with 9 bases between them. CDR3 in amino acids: CSVGGWYTEAFF. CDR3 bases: TGCAGCGTTGGGGGGTGGTACACTGAAGCTTTCTTT.

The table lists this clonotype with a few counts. CDR3 coding DNA: TGCAGTGCGTACAATAGCGGGGGGCAGTTCTTC. It yields the protein CSAYNSGGQFF. V and J are TRBV20-1 and TRBJ2-1; 9 bases line up with TRBD2. The germline gives CDR1 DFQATT, CDR2 SNEGSKA (reference sequence). This CDR3 spans 11 amino acids. The V segment lost 6 bases and the J segment 12 bases; nucleotides outside the gene matches: 6.

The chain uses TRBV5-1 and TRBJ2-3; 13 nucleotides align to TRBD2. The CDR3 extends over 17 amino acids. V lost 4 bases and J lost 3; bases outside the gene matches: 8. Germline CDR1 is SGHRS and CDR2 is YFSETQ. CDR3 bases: TGCGCCAGCAGCCCCGGACTAGCGGGGGTACCAACAGATACGCAGTATTTT. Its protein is CASSPGLAGVPTDTQYF.

The CDR3 DNA sequence: TGCAGCGTTGCGGGACAGGTTAACTATGGCTACACCTTC. The encoded protein is CSVAGQVNYGYTF. The rearrangement joins TRBV29-1 to TRBJ1-2; 8 bases match TRBD1. Looked up from germline, CDR1 is SQVTM and CDR2 is ANQGSEA. CDR3 length: 13 residues. The trim removed 4 bases at V and 1 base at J, leaving 2 bases unmatched.

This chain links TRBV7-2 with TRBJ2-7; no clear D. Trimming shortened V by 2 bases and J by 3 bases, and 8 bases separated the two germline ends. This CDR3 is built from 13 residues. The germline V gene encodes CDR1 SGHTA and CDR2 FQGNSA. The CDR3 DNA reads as TGTGCCAGCAGCTTAAACTACCACTACGAGCAGTACTTC. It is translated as CASSLNYHYEQYF. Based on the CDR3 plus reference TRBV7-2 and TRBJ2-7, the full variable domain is GAGVSQSPSNKVTEKGKDVELRCDPISGHTALYWYRQSLGQGLEFLIYFQGNSAPDKSGLPSDRFSAERTGGSVSTLTIQRTQQEDSAVYLCASSLNYHYEQYFGPGTRLTVT.

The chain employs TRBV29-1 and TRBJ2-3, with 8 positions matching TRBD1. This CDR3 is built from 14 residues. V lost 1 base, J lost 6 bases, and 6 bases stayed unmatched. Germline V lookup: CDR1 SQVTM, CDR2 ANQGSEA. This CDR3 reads CSVEGQGRPDTQYF. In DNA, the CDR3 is TGCAGCGTTGAAGGACAGGGGCGGCCGGATACGCAGTATTTT.

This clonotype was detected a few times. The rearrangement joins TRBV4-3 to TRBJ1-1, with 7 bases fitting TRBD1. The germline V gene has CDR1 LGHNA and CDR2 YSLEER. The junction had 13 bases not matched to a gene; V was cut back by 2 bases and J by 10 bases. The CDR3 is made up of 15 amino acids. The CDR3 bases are TGCGCCAGCAGCCAACTAGAGGATATAGGGGGCCCAGCTTTCTTT. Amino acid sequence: CASSQLEDIGGPAFF.

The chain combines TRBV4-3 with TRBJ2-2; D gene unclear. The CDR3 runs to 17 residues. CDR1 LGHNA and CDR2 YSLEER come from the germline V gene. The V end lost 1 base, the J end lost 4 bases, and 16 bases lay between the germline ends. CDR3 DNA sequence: TGCGCCAGCAGCCAAGTGTTCAACCCGCCAGGCACCGGGGAGCTGTTTTTT. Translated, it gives CASSQVFNPPGTGELFF.

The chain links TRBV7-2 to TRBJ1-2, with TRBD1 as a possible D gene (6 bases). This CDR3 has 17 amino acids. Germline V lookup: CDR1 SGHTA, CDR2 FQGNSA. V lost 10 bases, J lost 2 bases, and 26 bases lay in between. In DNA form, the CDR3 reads TGTGCCACAACCCCAGCCTCGGGACAACAGTCGAACTATGGCTACACCTTC. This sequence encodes CATTPASGQQSNYGYTF.

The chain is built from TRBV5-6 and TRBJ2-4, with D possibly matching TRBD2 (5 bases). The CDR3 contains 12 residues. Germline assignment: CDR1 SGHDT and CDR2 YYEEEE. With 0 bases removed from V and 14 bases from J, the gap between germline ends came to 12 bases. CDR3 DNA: TGTGCCAGCAGCTTGGGAGGGTCCTTGGAGTACTTC. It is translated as CASSLGGSLEYF.

CDR3 nucleotide sequence: TGCAGTGCTACCCGACCTCAGGACCAGACGTACGACGAGCAGTACTTC. Amino acid sequence: CSATRPQDQTYDEQYF. This sequence joins TRBV20-1 and TRBJ2-7; no firm D call. Germline-derived CDR1 and CDR2 are DFQATT and SNEGSKA (reference sequence). Trimming removed 4 bases from V and 5 bases from J, with 24 bases in between. The CDR3 length is 16 residues.

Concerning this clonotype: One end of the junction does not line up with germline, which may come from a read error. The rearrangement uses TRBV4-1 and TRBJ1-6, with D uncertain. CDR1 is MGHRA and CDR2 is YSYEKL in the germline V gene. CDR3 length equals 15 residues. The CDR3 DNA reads TGCGCCAGCAGCCAAGGGAGGACCTATAATTCGCCCCTCCACTTT. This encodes CASSQGRTYNSPLHF.

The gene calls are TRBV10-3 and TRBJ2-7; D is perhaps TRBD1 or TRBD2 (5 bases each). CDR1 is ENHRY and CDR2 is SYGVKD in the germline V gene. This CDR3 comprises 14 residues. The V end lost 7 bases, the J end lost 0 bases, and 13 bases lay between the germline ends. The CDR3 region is CAITRDGSSYEQYF. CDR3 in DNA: TGTGCCATCACCCGGGACGGTAGCTCCTACGAGCAGTACTTC.

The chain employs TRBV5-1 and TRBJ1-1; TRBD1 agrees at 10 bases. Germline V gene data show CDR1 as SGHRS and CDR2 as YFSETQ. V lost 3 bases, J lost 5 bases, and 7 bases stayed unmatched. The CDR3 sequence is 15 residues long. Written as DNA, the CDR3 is TGCGCCAGCAGCTGGGAGGGGACAGGGGAGACTGAAGCTTTCTTT. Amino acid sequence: CASSWEGTGETEAFF.

CDR3 nucleotides: TGCGCCAGCAACCCCGACATCAACACTGAAGCTTTCTTT. The encoded protein is CASNPDINTEAFF. The chain carries TRBV5-1 and TRBJ1-1; D remains ambiguous. CDR1 and CDR2 (germline): SGHRS, YFSETQ. CDR3 length: 13 residues. V was pared by 6 bases and J by 2 bases, with 11 bases between.